This T cell receptor beta chain was captured by sequencing in a study of OX40 agonist ivuxolimab in advanced cancers. The wider study: Ivuxolimab doses were 0.01, 0.1, 0.3, 1.5, 3 or 10 mg/kg every 2 weeks. Eligibility admitted prior anti-PD-1, anti-PD-L1 or anti-CTLA-4 therapy; roughly 37% had some. Partial responses were seen in three patients, one with hepatocellular carcinoma and two with cutaneous melanoma. Study-level points and caveats: Normalized expansion of T-cell clones was also low for some nonresponders.

The data were produced by immunoSEQ multiplex PCR, yet TCRdb's version contains in-frame clones alone and is incomplete. Among some 68,000 clones listed, 86% were seen once. CDR3 length: 15 residues. Trimming at V came to 1 base and at J to 0 bases, leaving 3 bases not matched to a gene. The germline V gene encodes CDR1 SGHNT and CDR2 YENEEA. Details on this clone: Its antigen remains unknown.

This sample comprised CD4+ or CD8+ T cells sorted from blood, obtained in a trial of the OX40 agonist ivuxolimab. V is TRBV11-3 and J is TRBJ2-7, with 7 bases lining up with TRBD1. The receptor was isolated from an adult with an advanced solid tumor such as melanoma, head and neck, liver or kidney cancer. Written as DNA, the CDR3 is TGTGCCAGCAGCTTAGCGGGACAGCACTCCTACGAGCAGTACTTC. Its protein product is CASSLAGQHSYEQYF.